These 21 T cell receptor beta chains originate from one sample sequenced in a study of T-cell reconstitution after alpha-beta-depleted transplantation in children. It was with unique molecular identifiers that the TCRbeta library was prepared. TCRdb called the PCR reads again in MiXCR, with one record for every CDR3 protein. In the table there are 550,000 to 600,000 distinct CDR3 sequences, about 21% of which are singletons. The sample consisted of PBMCs, mostly from graft donor cells, taken 360 days after TCRalphabeta/CD19-depleted stem cell transplant. All receptors derive from a boy younger than two who had a stem cell transplant for acute myeloid leukemia, so the T cells may come from the graft donor.

This clonotype was counted a few times. This chain uses TRBV24-1 with TRBJ2-3; D is uncertain. V was cut by 9 bases and J by 3 bases, with 12 bases left in between. The CDR3 length is 13 residues. CDR1 and CDR2 from the germline V gene are KGHDR and SFDVKD. The CDR3 here is CATAQFATDTQYF. DNA for the CDR3: TGTGCCACCGCCCAGTTCGCAACAGATACGCAGTATTTT.

The CDR3 region is CAWNSGLSTDTQYF. In nucleotides, the CDR3 is TGTGCCTGGAATAGCGGCCTTAGCACAGATACGCAGTATTTT. The rearrangement links TRBV30 to TRBJ2-3; tentative D call: TRBD2 (6 bases). CDR3 length equals 14 residues. CDR1 GTSNPN and CDR2 SVGIG come from the germline V gene (reference sequence). The V end lost 4 bases, the J end lost 0 bases, and 11 bases lay between the germline ends.

J is TRBJ2-1 and V is TRBV20-1, with 12 positions matching TRBD2. Germline V CDR1 and CDR2: DFQATT, SNEGSKA (reference sequence). V gave up 5 bases and J gave up 7 bases; unmatched junction bases: 9. The CDR3 is 15 amino acids. CDR3 in amino acids: CSAPQLAGGGNEQFF. CDR3 coding DNA: TGCAGTGCTCCCCAACTAGCGGGGGGAGGAAATGAGCAGTTCTTC.

This clonotype was seen more than once but under ten times. The chain has TRBV6-1 and TRBJ2-3; 8 nucleotides match TRBD2. Per germline, CDR1 MNHNS and CDR2 SASEGT. The CDR3 is made up of 13 amino acids. V dropped 6 bases and J dropped 6; count of bases not matched to a gene: 5. CDR3 region: CASSSRGGDTQYF. Here the CDR3 DNA reads TGTGCCAGCAGCTCCCGGGGGGGCGATACGCAGTATTTT.

The J gene is TRBJ1-1, the V gene TRBV3-1; no firm D call. Germline V gene data show CDR1 as LGHDT and CDR2 as YNNKEL (reference sequence). Trimming removed 11 bases at V and 7 bases at J, with 14 bases between. This CDR3 region has 11 residues. The CDR3 coding sequence is TGTGCCTTCAGCCACGGACGTGAAGCTTTCTTT. This translates into CAFSHGREAFF.

This clonotype was seen more than once but under ten times. V usage is TRBV7-2 and J usage is TRBJ1-2; no definite D call. The CDR3 extends over 15 amino acids. The V end was cut by 0 bases, the J end by 1 base, with 9 bases between. CDR1 and CDR2 (germline): SGHTA, FQGNSA. CDR3 DNA sequence: TGTGCCAGCAGCTTAGCTCTCAGAGATAACTATGGCTACACCTTC. Residues: CASSLALRDNYGYTF.

This clonotype was detected ten times or more. The V and J genes are TRBV20-1 and TRBJ1-2, with 7 bases that match TRBD1. With V trimmed by 6 bases and J by 4 bases, 2 bases remained unmatched. The CDR3 totals 11 residues. Germline V lookup: CDR1 DFQATT, CDR2 SNEGSKA (reference sequence). In DNA, the CDR3 is TGCAGTGCCCCAGGGGGCTATGGCTACACCTTC. Encoded protein: CSAPGGYGYTF.

This clonotype was seen at least ten times. V usage is TRBV11-2 and J usage is TRBJ2-5; D gene uncertain. CDR1 is SGHAT, CDR2 FQNNGV, per germline. Trimming cost V 2 bases and J 6 bases, with 10 bases left between them. CDR3 size: 13 residues. CDR3: CASSLSRKQTQYF. DNA of the CDR3: TGTGCCAGCAGCTTATCCAGAAAGCAGACCCAGTACTTC.

This clonotype was seen at least ten times. The V and J genes are TRBV20-1 and TRBJ2-3, with D perhaps TRBD1 or TRBD2 (6 bases each). Trimming took 3 bases from V and 2 from J, leaving 15 bases between them. From germline, CDR1 is DFQATT and CDR2 SNEGSKA (reference sequence). This CDR3 contains 15 residues. CDR3 nucleotide sequence: TGCAGTGCTAGCGGGGGCCCGTCCTACACAGATACGCAGTATTTT. Translating it yields CSASGGPSYTDTQYF.

This clonotype was seen at least ten times. This chain uses TRBV3-1 with TRBJ2-1; 8 nucleotides match TRBD2. This CDR3 contains 15 residues. Losses at the gene ends were 7 bases for V and 4 bases for J; bases not matched to a gene: 9. CDR1 and CDR2 from the germline V gene are LGHDT and YNNKEL (reference sequence). CDR3: CASNPGAGGYNEQFF. As DNA, the CDR3 is TGTGCCAGCAACCCCGGGGCGGGGGGTTACAATGAGCAGTTCTTC.

The CDR3 protein is CASSSWTASSYNSPLHF. The CDR3 DNA follows: TGTGCCAGCAGTTCCTGGACAGCGAGCTCCTATAATTCACCCCTCCACTTT. V gene TRBV12-3 or TRBV12-4 combines with J gene TRBJ1-6, with D perhaps matching TRBD1 (6 bases). The ends were cut back, 4 bases at V and 0 bases at J, with 13 bases in the middle. The CDR3 runs 17 residues.

This clonotype was observed at least ten times. The chain links TRBV6-5 to TRBJ2-7; no definite D call. V lost 0 bases and J 0 bases, leaving 6 bases between the germline ends. Germline V gene lookup returns CDR1 MNHEY and CDR2 SVGAGI. This CDR3 is built from 14 residues. The CDR3 coding sequence is TGTGCCAGCAGTTACTCGACAACCTCCTACGAGCAGTACTTC. Translated: CASSYSTTSYEQYF.

The table lists this clonotype with a count of one. This sequence joins TRBV15 and TRBJ1-3; D is perhaps TRBD1 (5 bases). The CDR3 is made up of 15 amino acids. V was shortened by 0 bases and J by 4 bases, with 10 bases between the two germline ends. Germline lookup yields CDR1 LNHNV and CDR2 YYDKDF (reference sequence). The CDR3 DNA reads as TGTGCCACCAGCAGAGACCGGGGCTCGGGAAACACCATATATTTT. Its translation: CATSRDRGSGNTIYF.

The V gene is TRBV5-4, the J gene TRBJ2-1; D gene unclear. The V end was cut by 4 bases, the J end by 9 bases, with 11 bases between. CDR3 size: 12 residues. Germline values: CDR1 SGHNT, CDR2 YYREEE (reference sequence). The CDR3 nucleotides read TGTGCCAGCAGCCCCCTGGATTCTGAGCAGTTCTTC. As protein: CASSPLDSEQFF.

This clonotype was observed a handful of times. V gene TRBV20-1 combines with J gene TRBJ2-1; TRBD2 matches at 10 bases. The CDR3 spans 16 residues. V shed 2 bases, J shed 3 bases, and the junction held 7 bases outside the gene matches. CDR1 DFQATT and CDR2 SNEGSKA come from the germline V gene (reference sequence). For the CDR3, the DNA is TGCAGTGCTAGAAGTAGCGGGGGGTTCTTCTACAATGAGCAGTTCTTC. Its translation is CSARSSGGFFYNEQFF.

J is TRBJ2-1 and V is TRBV4-3; 10 bases are a match to TRBD2. Germline CDR1 is LGHNA and CDR2 is YSLEER. The CDR3 covers 17 residues. The V and J ends lost 0 bases and 5 bases, in that order; junction bases with no gene match: 7. DNA for the CDR3: TGCGCCAGCAGCCAAGATTTCGGTCTAGCGGGGGACAATGAGCAGTTCTTC. This codes for CASSQDFGLAGDNEQFF.

This clonotype has more than one count but fewer than ten. The rearrangement joins TRBV4-3 to TRBJ2-7; D remains unclear. Germline CDR1 reads LGHNA; CDR2 reads YSLEER. The CDR3 is made up of 14 amino acids. Trimming pared 0 bases from V and 0 bases from J, leaving 6 bases between. The CDR3 loop is CASSQDGLSYEQYF. Here the CDR3 DNA reads TGCGCCAGCAGCCAAGACGGCCTCTCCTACGAGCAGTACTTC.

The chain joins TRBV7-6 to TRBJ1-1; the D gene is possibly TRBD1 (5 bases). The CDR3 sequence is 17 residues long. Germline V gene data show CDR1 as SGHVS and CDR2 as FNYEAQ. V was shortened by 5 bases and J by 8 bases, with 27 bases between the two germline ends. CDR3 in amino acids: CASSPRGPQVGGREAFF. CDR3 sequence (DNA): TGTGCCAGCAGCCCCCGAGGGCCCCAGGTGGGGGGTAGGGAAGCTTTCTTT.

The genes are TRBV7-6 and TRBJ2-1, with TRBD2 as a possible D gene (5 bases). The germline V gene encodes CDR1 SGHVS and CDR2 FNYEAQ. V was trimmed by 5 bases and J by 2 bases, leaving 16 bases between them. The CDR3 consists of 16 residues. The CDR3 DNA sequence: TGTGCCAGCAGCCATCCGACCGGGAACCCCTACAATGAGCAGTTCTTC. Amino acids: CASSHPTGNPYNEQFF.

Ten or more counts support this clonotype. The rearrangement uses TRBV7-8 and TRBJ2-7; 10 nucleotides match TRBD1. V lost 4 bases, J lost 6 bases, and 15 bases stayed unmatched. The CDR3 runs 17 residues. CDR1 is SGHVS, CDR2 FQNEAQ, per germline. The CDR3 region has the DNA TGTGCCAGCAGCTCCAGCTCCGGGACAGGGGTAACGGGCGAGCAGTACGTC. Amino acids: CASSSSSGTGVTGEQYV.

The sample holds a few counts of this clonotype. The CDR3 nucleotides are TGTGCCAGCAGGACCAATACAGGGGGCCGCAATGAGCAGTTCTTC. This translates into CASRTNTGGRNEQFF. The chain combines TRBV12-3 or TRBV12-4 with TRBJ2-1; 9 positions match TRBD1. After removal of 6 bases from V and 6 bases from J, the junction contained 9 bases not matched to a gene. CDR3 length: 15 residues.